The present entry profiles one T cell receptor beta chain with its context. What it binds is not known. It was 9.5 to 10 milliliters of peripheral blood that were drawn from each donor. The sample comes from a study of blood T cells in healthy people across ages. Study-wide background: With template switching, about one barcoded beta molecule was captured per two T cells.

Germline V CDR1 and CDR2: SGHTA, FQGNSA. The CDR3 consists of 15 residues. V lost 1 base to trimming and J lost 5 bases, with 14 bases between them. Study-level findings and limits: Because sorting was not performed, PBMCs prevented conclusive naive versus antigen-experienced comparison. When set beside aged donors, long-lived donors presented more naive CD4+ cells and higher diversity.

Combining a sample-barcoded 5' primer with a J-beta primer mix, a second PCR ran for roughly 7 to 12 cycles. TCRdb reanalysed the 5' RACE reads using MiXCR and keeps one entry per CDR3 protein. This sample has around 990,000 distinct CDR3 sequences, with roughly two fifths found just once. The receptor was derived from a man aged 18 to 29 in good health. This chain uses TRBV7-2 with TRBJ1-1; D is uncertain. Sequenced: blood. CDR3 nucleotides: TGTGCCAGCAGCTTAGTGGAGACCCGGTGGACTGAAGCTTTCTTT. Protein: CASSLVETRWTEAFF.